A selection of T cell receptor beta chains follows, all from one sample in a study of T cell clones after liver transplantation. Using immunoSEQ multiplex PCR, the repertoire was profiled, and TCRdb retains in-frame clones only, with some absent. The table has 55,000 to 75,000 clones, roughly 70% seen once; the top ten hold about 2.7%. This material consisted of CD4+ T cells from blood, taken at the approximately 15-month timepoint. The receptors shown here come from a human patient who received a liver transplant. Some T cells may be provided by the graft donor. Both conserved end residues are part of each CDR3. A D gene is named only where the DNA matches it firmly. Rows may omit the clone size; those that give it use once, few, many or a size class.

d_call: -; j_call: TRBJ2-6; v_call: TRBV6-1; clone_size: -; cdr3_aa: CASSNSGANVLTF; cdr3_nt: TGTGCCAGCAGTAACTCTGGGGCCAACGTCCTGACTTTC
d_call: -; j_call: TRBJ1-1; v_call: TRBV7-9; clone_size: few; cdr3_aa: CASSSTGRHTEAFF; cdr3_nt: TGTGCCAGCAGCTCTACAGGGAGGCACACTGAAGCTTTCTTT
d_call: -; j_call: TRBJ2-7; v_call: TRBV6-6; clone_size: -; cdr3_aa: CASSYEGSYEQYF; cdr3_nt: TGTGCCAGCAGTTACGAGGGTTCCTACGAGCAGTACTTC
d_call: -; j_call: TRBJ2-3; v_call: TRBV6-5; clone_size: -; cdr3_aa: CASRGLSTDTQYF; cdr3_nt: TGTGCCAGCAGGGGGCTGAGCACAGATACGCAGTATTTT
d_call: -; j_call: TRBJ2-6; v_call: TRBV27; clone_size: -; cdr3_aa: CASSPYSGANVLTF; cdr3_nt: TGTGCCAGCAGTCCGTACTCTGGGGCCAACGTCCTGACTTTC
d_call: TRBD2; j_call: TRBJ2-2; v_call: TRBV5-1; clone_size: -; cdr3_aa: CASSLSPAGASGPGELFF; cdr3_nt: TGCGCCAGCAGCTTGAGTCCAGCGGGAGCGTCGGGGCCCGGGGAGCTGTTTTTT
d_call: TRBD2; j_call: TRBJ2-5; v_call: TRBV7-2; clone_size: -; cdr3_aa: CASSFQRGDQETQYF; cdr3_nt: TGTGCCAGCAGCTTCCAGCGGGGGGACCAAGAGACCCAGTACTTC
d_call: TRBD1; j_call: TRBJ1-2; v_call: TRBV11-3; clone_size: once; cdr3_aa: CASSSLTGLGGYTF; cdr3_nt: TGTGCCAGCAGCTCCCTGACAGGGCTGGGTGGCTACACCTTC
d_call: -; j_call: TRBJ2-1; v_call: TRBV11-3; clone_size: -; cdr3_aa: CASSLDRTHEQFF; cdr3_nt: TGTGCCAGCAGCTTAGACAGGACCCATGAGCAGTTCTTC
d_call: -; j_call: TRBJ1-6; v_call: TRBV19; clone_size: -; cdr3_aa: CASSALIGISPLHF; cdr3_nt: TGTGCCAGTAGTGCTCTCATAGGAATTTCACCCCTCCACTTT
d_call: TRBD1; j_call: TRBJ1-5; v_call: TRBV19; clone_size: -; cdr3_aa: CASSKYPGGDQPQHF; cdr3_nt: TGTGCCAGTAGCAAGTATCCAGGGGGCGATCAGCCCCAGCATTTT
d_call: -; j_call: TRBJ2-3; v_call: TRBV20-1; clone_size: -; cdr3_aa: CSAIMGDTQYF; cdr3_nt: TGCAGTGCTATCATGGGGGATACGCAGTATTTT
d_call: TRBD2; j_call: TRBJ2-1; v_call: TRBV7-2; clone_size: -; cdr3_aa: CASSLASGGADNEQFF; cdr3_nt: TGTGCCAGCAGCTTAGCTAGCGGGGGGGCGGACAATGAGCAGTTCTTC
d_call: -; j_call: TRBJ1-2; v_call: TRBV6-5; clone_size: -; cdr3_aa: CASSYLGDSNYGYTF; cdr3_nt: TGTGCCAGCAGTTATCTCGGGGATTCTAACTATGGCTACACCTTC
d_call: TRBD2; j_call: TRBJ2-1; v_call: TRBV5-1; clone_size: -; cdr3_aa: CASSSERGYGEQFF; cdr3_nt: TGCGCCAGCAGCTCCGAGCGGGGGTACGGTGAGCAGTTCTTC
d_call: TRBD1; j_call: TRBJ2-6; v_call: TRBV5-1; clone_size: -; cdr3_aa: CASSPGTAGANVLTF; cdr3_nt: TGCGCCAGCAGCCCAGGGACAGCTGGGGCCAACGTCCTGACTTTC
d_call: -; j_call: TRBJ2-3; v_call: TRBV7-2; clone_size: few; cdr3_aa: CASSLAQLTDTQYF; cdr3_nt: TGTGCCAGCAGCTTAGCACAGCTCACAGATACGCAGTATTTT
d_call: -; j_call: TRBJ1-4; v_call: TRBV5-5; clone_size: once; cdr3_aa: CASSFGRTNEKLFF; cdr3_nt: TGTGCCAGCAGCTTCGGACGTACAAATGAAAAACTGTTTTTT
d_call: -; j_call: TRBJ1-1; v_call: TRBV28; clone_size: many; cdr3_aa: CAIQRGTEAFF; cdr3_nt: TGTGCCATCCAGAGGGGCACTGAAGCTTTCTTT
d_call: -; j_call: TRBJ1-5; v_call: TRBV6-6; clone_size: -; cdr3_aa: CASTSPTGTYNQPQHF; cdr3_nt: TGTGCCAGCACCTCCCCAACCGGGACATACAATCAGCCCCAGCATTTT
d_call: TRBD1; j_call: TRBJ1-2; v_call: TRBV28; clone_size: -; cdr3_aa: CASRGAGTGYGYTF; cdr3_nt: TGTGCCAGCAGGGGGGCCGGGACAGGGTATGGCTACACCTTC
d_call: -; j_call: TRBJ2-2; v_call: TRBV6-1; clone_size: once; cdr3_aa: CASSVQDTGELFF; cdr3_nt: TGTGCCAGCAGTGTTCAGGACACCGGGGAGCTGTTTTTT
d_call: TRBD1; j_call: TRBJ1-1; v_call: TRBV6-6; clone_size: -; cdr3_aa: CASSLGQGRTEAFF; cdr3_nt: TGTGCCAGCAGCCTAGGACAGGGGCGCACTGAAGCTTTCTTT
d_call: -; j_call: TRBJ2-5; v_call: TRBV5-1; clone_size: few; cdr3_aa: CASSLGGLEGETQYF; cdr3_nt: TGCGCCAGCAGCTTGGGAGGGCTAGAGGGAGAGACCCAGTACTTC
d_call: -; j_call: TRBJ2-5; v_call: TRBV4-2; clone_size: -; cdr3_aa: CASSQGGQGETQYF; cdr3_nt: TGTGCCAGCAGCCAGGGCGGGCAGGGTGAGACCCAGTACTTC
d_call: TRBD1; j_call: TRBJ1-2; v_call: TRBV30; clone_size: -; cdr3_aa: CAWSTGQGYGYTF; cdr3_nt: TGTGCCTGGAGTACGGGACAGGGCTATGGCTACACCTTC
d_call: -; j_call: TRBJ2-5; v_call: TRBV30; clone_size: -; cdr3_aa: CAWSEVGETQYF; cdr3_nt: TGTGCCTGGAGTGAGGTAGGGGAGACCCAGTACTTC
d_call: TRBD1; j_call: TRBJ2-7; v_call: TRBV5-1; clone_size: -; cdr3_aa: CASHLSTGSDEQYF; cdr3_nt: TGCGCCAGCCATTTATCGACAGGGTCTGACGAGCAGTACTTC
d_call: TRBD1; j_call: TRBJ1-1; v_call: TRBV5-1; clone_size: -; cdr3_aa: CASSGGQGQNTEAFF; cdr3_nt: TGCGCCAGCAGCGGAGGACAGGGCCAGAACACTGAAGCTTTCTTT
d_call: -; j_call: TRBJ2-2; v_call: TRBV7-2; clone_size: once; cdr3_aa: CASSLAGGDTGELFF; cdr3_nt: TGTGCCAGCAGCTTAGCCGGCGGGGACACCGGGGAGCTGTTTTTT
d_call: -; j_call: TRBJ2-7; v_call: TRBV5-5; clone_size: medium-sized; cdr3_aa: CASSLAEGLEQYF; cdr3_nt: TGTGCCAGCAGCTTGGCAGAGGGGCTCGAGCAGTACTTC
d_call: TRBD1; j_call: TRBJ1-2; v_call: TRBV19; clone_size: once; cdr3_aa: CASSIIPPDRDVHGYTF; cdr3_nt: TGTGCCAGTAGTATTATCCCTCCGGACAGGGATGTGCATGGCTACACCTTC
d_call: -; j_call: TRBJ2-2; v_call: TRBV5-1; clone_size: -; cdr3_aa: CASSLALGGINTGELFF; cdr3_nt: TGCGCCAGCAGCTTGGCTCTAGGTGGGATAAACACCGGGGAGCTGTTTTTT
d_call: -; j_call: TRBJ1-3; v_call: TRBV19; clone_size: few; cdr3_aa: CASSNSRSSGNTIYF; cdr3_nt: TGTGCCAGTAGTAATTCACGGAGCTCTGGAAACACCATATATTTT
d_call: TRBD1; j_call: TRBJ1-4; v_call: TRBV28; clone_size: -; cdr3_aa: CASSRGQGGGEKLFF; cdr3_nt: TGTGCCAGCAGTCGAGGACAGGGAGGGGGTGAAAAACTGTTTTTT
d_call: TRBD2; j_call: TRBJ2-2; v_call: TRBV7-9; clone_size: once; cdr3_aa: CASSFSGGTYTGELFF; cdr3_nt: TGTGCCAGCAGCTTTAGCGGGGGGACCTACACCGGGGAGCTGTTTTTT
d_call: -; j_call: TRBJ1-4; v_call: TRBV5-1; clone_size: few; cdr3_aa: CASSIGQTEANEKLFF; cdr3_nt: TGCGCCAGCAGCATAGGACAGACAGAAGCTAATGAAAAACTGTTTTTT
d_call: -; j_call: TRBJ1-6; v_call: TRBV7-5; clone_size: -; cdr3_aa: CVRSLVSRGHHNSPLHF; cdr3_nt: TGTGTCAGAAGCTTAGTTTCAAGAGGACACCATAATTCACCCCTCCACTTT
d_call: TRBD1; j_call: TRBJ2-5; v_call: TRBV9; clone_size: few; cdr3_aa: CASSAAGGAGETQYF; cdr3_nt: TGTGCCAGCAGCGCAGCAGGGGGCGCTGGGGAGACCCAGTACTTC
d_call: -; j_call: TRBJ2-1; v_call: TRBV2; clone_size: -; cdr3_aa: CASKAGANEQFF; cdr3_nt: TGTGCCAGCAAGGCAGGAGCCAATGAGCAGTTCTTC
d_call: TRBD2; j_call: TRBJ2-3; v_call: TRBV5-4; clone_size: once; cdr3_aa: CASSGTSGGAMRDTQYF; cdr3_nt: TGTGCCAGCAGCGGGACTAGCGGGGGGGCCATGCGAGATACGCAGTATTTT
d_call: -; j_call: TRBJ2-1; v_call: TRBV29-1; clone_size: -; cdr3_aa: CSVLPQPTRLYNEQFF; cdr3_nt: TGCAGCGTTTTACCCCAGCCCACCCGCCTTTACAATGAGCAGTTCTTC
d_call: -; j_call: TRBJ1-3; v_call: TRBV15; clone_size: -; cdr3_aa: CATSRDTVTGNTIYF; cdr3_nt: TGTGCCACCAGCAGAGATACCGTAACTGGAAACACCATATATTTT
d_call: -; j_call: TRBJ2-3; v_call: TRBV6-1; clone_size: many; cdr3_aa: CASNPYGDTQYF; cdr3_nt: TGTGCCAGCAACCCTTACGGGGATACGCAGTATTTT
d_call: TRBD1; j_call: TRBJ1-2; v_call: TRBV6-4; clone_size: few; cdr3_aa: CASSDRGYGYTF; cdr3_nt: TGTGCCAGCAGCGACAGGGGCTATGGCTACACCTTC
d_call: -; j_call: TRBJ2-3; v_call: TRBV30; clone_size: -; cdr3_aa: CAWGGGLGSTDTQYF; cdr3_nt: TGTGCCTGGGGAGGGGGCCTTGGAAGCACAGATACGCAGTATTTT